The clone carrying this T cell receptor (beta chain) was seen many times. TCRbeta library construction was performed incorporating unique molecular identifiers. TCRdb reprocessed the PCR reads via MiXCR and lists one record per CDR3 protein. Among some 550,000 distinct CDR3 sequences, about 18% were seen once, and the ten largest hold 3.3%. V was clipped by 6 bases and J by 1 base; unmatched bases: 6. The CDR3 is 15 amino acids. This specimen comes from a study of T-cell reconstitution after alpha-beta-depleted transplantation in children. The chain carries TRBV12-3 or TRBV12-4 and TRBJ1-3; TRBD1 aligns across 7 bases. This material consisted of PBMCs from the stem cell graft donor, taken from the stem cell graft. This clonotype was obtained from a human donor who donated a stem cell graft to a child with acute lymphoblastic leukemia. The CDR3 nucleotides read TGTGCCAGCAGCCCGGGACAGTCATCTGGAAACACCATATATTTT. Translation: CASSPGQSSGNTIYF.